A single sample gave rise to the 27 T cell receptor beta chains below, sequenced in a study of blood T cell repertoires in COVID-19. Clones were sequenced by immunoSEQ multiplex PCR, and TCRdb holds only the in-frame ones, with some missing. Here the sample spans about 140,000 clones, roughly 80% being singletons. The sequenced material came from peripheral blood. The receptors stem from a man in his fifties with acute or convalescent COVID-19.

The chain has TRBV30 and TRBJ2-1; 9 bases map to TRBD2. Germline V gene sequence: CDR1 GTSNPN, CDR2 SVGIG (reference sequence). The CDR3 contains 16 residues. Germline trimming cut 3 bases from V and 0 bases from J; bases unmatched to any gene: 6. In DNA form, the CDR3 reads TGTGCCTGGAGCCCTAGCGGGGCCAGCTCCTACAATGAGCAGTTCTTC. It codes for CAWSPSGASSYNEQFF.

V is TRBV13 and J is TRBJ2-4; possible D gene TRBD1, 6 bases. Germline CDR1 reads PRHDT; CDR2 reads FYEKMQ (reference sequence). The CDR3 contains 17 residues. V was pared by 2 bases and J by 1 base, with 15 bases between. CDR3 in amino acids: CASSLPDRGSAKNIQYF. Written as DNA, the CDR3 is TGTGCCAGCAGCTTACCGGACAGAGGATCCGCCAAAAACATTCAGTACTTC.

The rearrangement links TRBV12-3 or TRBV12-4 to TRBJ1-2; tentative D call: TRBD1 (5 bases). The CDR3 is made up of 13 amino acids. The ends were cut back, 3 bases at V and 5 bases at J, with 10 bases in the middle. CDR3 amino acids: CASSLGGRYGYTF. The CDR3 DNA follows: TGTGCCAGCAGTTTGGGGGGAAGGTATGGCTACACCTTC.

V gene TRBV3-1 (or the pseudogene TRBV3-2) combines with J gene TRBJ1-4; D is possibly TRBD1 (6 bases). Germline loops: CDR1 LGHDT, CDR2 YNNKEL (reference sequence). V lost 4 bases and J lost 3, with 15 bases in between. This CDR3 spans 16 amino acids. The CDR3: CASSLRQAVANEKLFF. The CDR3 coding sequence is TGTGCCAGCAGCCTACGACAGGCGGTGGCTAATGAAAAACTGTTTTTT.

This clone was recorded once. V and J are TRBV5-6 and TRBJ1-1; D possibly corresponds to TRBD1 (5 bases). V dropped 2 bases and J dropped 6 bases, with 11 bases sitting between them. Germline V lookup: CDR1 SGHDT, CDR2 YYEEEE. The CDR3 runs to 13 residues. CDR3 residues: CASSFGGAPEAFF. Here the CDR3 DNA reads TGTGCCAGCAGCTTCGGGGGAGCTCCTGAAGCTTTCTTT.

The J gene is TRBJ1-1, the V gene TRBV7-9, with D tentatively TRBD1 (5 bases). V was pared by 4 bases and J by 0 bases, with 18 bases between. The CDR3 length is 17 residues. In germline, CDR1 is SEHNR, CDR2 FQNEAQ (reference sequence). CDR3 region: CASSSPPGGGLNTEAFF. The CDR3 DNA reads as TGTGCCAGCAGCTCACCGCCGGGGGGAGGGTTGAACACTGAAGCTTTCTTT.

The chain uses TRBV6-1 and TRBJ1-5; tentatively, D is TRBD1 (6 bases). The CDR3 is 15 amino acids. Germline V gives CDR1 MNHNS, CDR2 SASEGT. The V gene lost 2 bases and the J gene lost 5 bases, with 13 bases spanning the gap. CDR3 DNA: TGTGCCAGCAGTGAAATCCAGGGGCGTTATCAGCCCCAGCATTTT. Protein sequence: CASSEIQGRYQPQHF.

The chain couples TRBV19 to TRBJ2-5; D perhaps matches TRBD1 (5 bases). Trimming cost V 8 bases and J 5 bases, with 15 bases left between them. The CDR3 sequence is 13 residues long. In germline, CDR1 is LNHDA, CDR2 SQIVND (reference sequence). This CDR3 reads CASRRSGSETQYF. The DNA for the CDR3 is TGTGCCAGTCGAAGGTCAGGGTCGGAGACCCAGTACTTC.

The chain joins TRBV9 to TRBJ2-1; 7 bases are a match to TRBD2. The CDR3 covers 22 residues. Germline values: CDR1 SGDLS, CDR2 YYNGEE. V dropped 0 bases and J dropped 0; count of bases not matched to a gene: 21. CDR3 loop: CASSVVTDPANSGGSSYNEQFF. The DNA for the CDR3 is TGTGCCAGCAGCGTAGTGACGGACCCGGCGAATTCCGGGGGGAGCTCCTACAATGAGCAGTTCTTC.

The CDR3 loop reads CSVEVRVRFF. The DNA for the CDR3 is TGCAGCGTTGAAGTACGGGTTCGGTTCTTC. The chain couples TRBV29-1 to TRBJ2-1; the D is unclear. This CDR3 comprises 10 residues. In germline, CDR1 is SQVTM, CDR2 ANQGSEA. The V gene lost 1 base and the J gene lost 15 bases, with 10 bases spanning the gap.

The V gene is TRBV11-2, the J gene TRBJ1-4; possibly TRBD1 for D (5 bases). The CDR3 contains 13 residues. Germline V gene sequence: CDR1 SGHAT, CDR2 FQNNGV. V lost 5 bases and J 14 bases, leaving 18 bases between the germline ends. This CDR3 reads CASSPGGGTSLFF. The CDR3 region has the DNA TGTGCCAGCAGCCCGGGGGGAGGTACTTCTCTGTTTTTT.

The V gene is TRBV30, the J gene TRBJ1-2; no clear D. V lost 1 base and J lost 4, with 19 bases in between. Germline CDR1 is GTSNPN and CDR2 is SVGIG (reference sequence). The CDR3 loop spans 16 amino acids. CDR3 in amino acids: CAWSGPFPAPPYGYTF. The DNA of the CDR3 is TGTGCCTGGAGTGGGCCATTCCCCGCCCCTCCCTATGGCTACACCTTC.

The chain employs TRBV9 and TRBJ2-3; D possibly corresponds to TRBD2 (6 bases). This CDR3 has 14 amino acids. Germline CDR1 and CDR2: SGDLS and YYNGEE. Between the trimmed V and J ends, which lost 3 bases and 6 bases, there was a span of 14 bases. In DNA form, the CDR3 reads TGTGCCAGCAGCGGCGGGGCTGCGCCCGATACGCAGTATTTT. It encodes CASSGGAAPDTQYF.

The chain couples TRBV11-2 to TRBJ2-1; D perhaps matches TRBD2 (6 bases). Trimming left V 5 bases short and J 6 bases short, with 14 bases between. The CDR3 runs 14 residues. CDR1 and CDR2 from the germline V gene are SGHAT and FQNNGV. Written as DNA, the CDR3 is TGTGCCAGCAGCCCATTACTAGCCGGCAATGAGCAGTTCTTC. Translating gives CASSPLLAGNEQFF.

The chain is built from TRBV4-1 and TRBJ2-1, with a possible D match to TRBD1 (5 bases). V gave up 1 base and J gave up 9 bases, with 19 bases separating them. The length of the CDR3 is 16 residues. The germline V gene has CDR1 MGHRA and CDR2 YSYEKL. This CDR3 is CASSQVAGKGNGEQFF. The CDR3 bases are TGCGCCAGCAGCCAAGTGGCAGGGAAAGGTAATGGTGAGCAGTTCTTC.

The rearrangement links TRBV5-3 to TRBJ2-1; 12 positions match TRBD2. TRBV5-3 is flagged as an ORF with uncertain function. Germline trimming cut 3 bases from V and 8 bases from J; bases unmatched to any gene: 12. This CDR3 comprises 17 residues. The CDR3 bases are TGTGCCAGAAGCTCGGACCAGACTAGCGGGGGCGTTGATGAGCAGTTCTTC. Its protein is CARSSDQTSGGVDEQFF.

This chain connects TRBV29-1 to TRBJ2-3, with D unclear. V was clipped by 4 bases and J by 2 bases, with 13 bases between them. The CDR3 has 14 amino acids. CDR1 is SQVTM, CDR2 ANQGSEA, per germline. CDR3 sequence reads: CSVASRSATDTQYF. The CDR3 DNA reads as TGCAGCGTTGCGTCTAGAAGCGCCACAGATACGCAGTATTTT.

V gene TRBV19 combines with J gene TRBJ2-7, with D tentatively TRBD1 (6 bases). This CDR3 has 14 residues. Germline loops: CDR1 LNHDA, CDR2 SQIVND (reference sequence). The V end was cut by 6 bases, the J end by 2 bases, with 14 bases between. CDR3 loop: CASRGTKGPYEQYF. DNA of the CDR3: TGTGCCAGTAGGGGGACAAAGGGGCCCTACGAGCAGTACTTC.

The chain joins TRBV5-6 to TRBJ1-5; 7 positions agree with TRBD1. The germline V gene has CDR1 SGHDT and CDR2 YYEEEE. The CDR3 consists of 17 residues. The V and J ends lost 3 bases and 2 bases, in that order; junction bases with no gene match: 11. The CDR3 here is CASSSLRTGDRNQPQHF. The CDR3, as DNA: TGTGCCAGCAGCTCCCTACGCACAGGGGATCGCAATCAGCCCCAGCATTTT. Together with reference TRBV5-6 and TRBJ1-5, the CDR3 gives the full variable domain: DAGVTQSPTHLIKTRGQQVTLRCSPKSGHDTVSWYQQALGQGPQFIFQYYEEEERQRGNFPDRFSGHQFPNYSSELNVNALLLGDSALYLCASSSLRTGDRNQPQHFGDGTRLSIL.

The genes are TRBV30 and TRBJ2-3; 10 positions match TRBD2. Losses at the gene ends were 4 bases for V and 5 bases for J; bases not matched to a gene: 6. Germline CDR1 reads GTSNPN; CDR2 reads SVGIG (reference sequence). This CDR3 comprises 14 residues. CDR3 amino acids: CAWTPSGGGDTQYF. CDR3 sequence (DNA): TGTGCCTGGACCCCTAGCGGGGGTGGAGATACGCAGTATTTT.

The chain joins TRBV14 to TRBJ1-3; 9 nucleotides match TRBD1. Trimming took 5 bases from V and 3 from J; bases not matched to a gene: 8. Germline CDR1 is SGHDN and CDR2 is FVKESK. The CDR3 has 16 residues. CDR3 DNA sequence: TGTGCCAGCAGCAGGGACAGGGACCTCTTTGGAAACACCATATATTTT. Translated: CASSRDRDLFGNTIYF.

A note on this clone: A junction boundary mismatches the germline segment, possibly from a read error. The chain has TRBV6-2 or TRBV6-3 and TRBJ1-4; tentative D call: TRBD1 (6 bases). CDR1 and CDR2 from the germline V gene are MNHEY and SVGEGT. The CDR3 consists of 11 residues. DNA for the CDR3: TGTGCCAGCAGTTTGGACAGCTCCTTGACTTTT. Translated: CASSLDSSLTF.

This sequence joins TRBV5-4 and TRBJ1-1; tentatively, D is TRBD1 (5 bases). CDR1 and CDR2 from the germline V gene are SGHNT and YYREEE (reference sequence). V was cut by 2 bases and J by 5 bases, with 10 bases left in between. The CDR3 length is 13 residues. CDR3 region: CASSFSQGTEAFF. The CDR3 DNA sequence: TGTGCCAGCAGCTTCAGTCAGGGAACTGAAGCTTTCTTT.

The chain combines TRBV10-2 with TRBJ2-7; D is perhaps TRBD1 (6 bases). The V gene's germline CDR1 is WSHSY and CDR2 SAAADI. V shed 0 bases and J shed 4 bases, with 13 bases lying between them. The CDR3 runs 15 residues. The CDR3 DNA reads TGCGCCAGCAGTGAGTCGGCAGGGGTAAATTACGAGCAGTACTTC. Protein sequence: CASSESAGVNYEQYF.

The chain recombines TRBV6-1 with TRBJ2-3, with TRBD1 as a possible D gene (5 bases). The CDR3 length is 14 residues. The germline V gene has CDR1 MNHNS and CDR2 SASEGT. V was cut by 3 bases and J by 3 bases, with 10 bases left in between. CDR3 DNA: TGTGCCAGCAGTGAGACGACAGTTACAGATACGCAGTATTTT. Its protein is CASSETTVTDTQYF.

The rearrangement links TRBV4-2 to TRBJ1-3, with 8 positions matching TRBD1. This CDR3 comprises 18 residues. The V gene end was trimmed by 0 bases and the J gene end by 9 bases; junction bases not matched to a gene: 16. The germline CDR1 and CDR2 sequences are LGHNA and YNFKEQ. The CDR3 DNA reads TGTGCCAGCAGCCAAGATATGCCAGGGGGCAGTCTCGGTCCCACCATATATTTT. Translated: CASSQDMPGGSLGPTIYF.

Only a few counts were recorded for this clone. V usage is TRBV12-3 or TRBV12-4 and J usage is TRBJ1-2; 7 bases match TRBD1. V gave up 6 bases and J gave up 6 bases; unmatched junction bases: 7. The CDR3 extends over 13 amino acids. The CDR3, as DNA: TGTGCCAGCAGAGCCGACAGGGAAAATGGCTACACCTTC. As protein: CASRADRENGYTF.